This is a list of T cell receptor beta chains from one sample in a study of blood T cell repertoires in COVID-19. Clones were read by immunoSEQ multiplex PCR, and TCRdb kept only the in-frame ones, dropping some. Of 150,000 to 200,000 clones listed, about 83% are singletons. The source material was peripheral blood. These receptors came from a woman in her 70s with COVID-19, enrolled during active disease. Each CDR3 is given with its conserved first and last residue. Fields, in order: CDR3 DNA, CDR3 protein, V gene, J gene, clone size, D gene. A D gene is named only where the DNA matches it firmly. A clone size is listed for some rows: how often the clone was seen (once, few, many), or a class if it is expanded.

TGTGCCAGCAGCTTAGACGCAACAGGGGACGGAGAGACCCAGTACTTC	CASSLDATGDGETQYF	TRBV7-9	TRBJ2-5	once	TRBD1
TGTGCCAGCCGCGAGTTGAGACTATATGGCTACACCTTC	CASRELRLYGYTF	TRBV28	TRBJ1-2	-	-
TGTGCCAGCTCTAGAGGACAGGGCAACTCCTATAATTCACCCCTCCACTTT	CASSRGQGNSYNSPLHF	TRBV28	TRBJ1-6	-	TRBD1
TGTGCCAGTAGTAGCGGACAGGGGTTGCGGACTAACTATGGCTACACCTTC	CASSSGQGLRTNYGYTF	TRBV19	TRBJ1-2	-	TRBD1
TGTGCCAGCAGCCAAACTCGGACAGGGCCCGGCTACACCTTC	CASSQTRTGPGYTF	TRBV3-1/TRBV3-2	TRBJ1-2	-	TRBD1
TGTGCCAGCAGCTTGGGCACCCTCTACGAGCAGTACTTC	CASSLGTLYEQYF	TRBV7-9	TRBJ2-7	-	-
TGTGCCAGCTACCCAGCGACTAGCGGCTACGAGCAGTACTTC	CASYPATSGYEQYF	TRBV7-2	TRBJ2-7	-	TRBD2
TGTGCCAGCAGCGCGCGGACAGGGGGCTACGAGCAGTACTTC	CASSARTGGYEQYF	TRBV6-5	TRBJ2-7	few	TRBD1
TGTGCCAGCAGCTTAGTCTCTCGGGGGGAGCTGTTTTTT	CASSLVSRGELFF	TRBV11-3	TRBJ2-2	-	-
TGTGCCAGCAGCCAGATCCCCGGGGAGCTGTTTTTT	CASSQIPGELFF	TRBV5-4	TRBJ2-2	-	-
TGTGCCAGCAGCCTTGACAGGTCCTATGGCTACACCTTC	CASSLDRSYGYTF	TRBV5-4	TRBJ1-2	-	-
TGCGCCAGCAGCCTGGGACAGGGGGCCGAGACCCAGTACTTC	CASSLGQGAETQYF	TRBV4-1	TRBJ2-5	-	TRBD1
TGTGCCAGCAGCCAAGCACGGGACAGGGGGCGCGTAGCCAAAAACATTCAGTACTTC	CASSQARDRGRVAKNIQYF	TRBV27	TRBJ2-4	-	TRBD1
TGTGCCAGCAGCCCACCACTAGCGGGAGCGTCCTACAATGAGCAGTTCTTC	CASSPPLAGASYNEQFF	TRBV5-4	TRBJ2-1	-	TRBD2
TGTGCCAGCAGTTCCCTAAGTGAAAAACTGTTTTTT	CASSSLSEKLFF	TRBV12-3/TRBV12-4	TRBJ1-4	-	-
TGTGCCACTGAACCGGGACAGGGGAATGAAAAACTGTTTTTT	CATEPGQGNEKLFF	TRBV19	TRBJ1-4	-	TRBD1
TGTGCCACCAGTGATTTGCACAGCGGGGGGGGAGATACGCAGTATTTT	CATSDLHSGGGDTQYF	TRBV24-1	TRBJ2-3	-	TRBD2
TGTGCCAGCAGCACGGGGGGGACTAGCGGGAGTATAGAAACAGATACGCAGTATTTT	CASSTGGTSGSIETDTQYF	TRBV21-1	TRBJ2-3	-	-
TGTGCCAGTAGTACCACAGAATATAGCAATCAGCCCCAGCATTTT	CASSTTEYSNQPQHF	TRBV19	TRBJ1-5	once	-
TGCGCCAGCAGCCAAGAGGAGAGAAGGGGCCTCCTCGAGCAGTACTTC	CASSQEERRGLLEQYF	TRBV4-1	TRBJ2-7	-	-
TGTGCCAGCAGAGTGGGACAGAGCAATCAGCCCCAGCATTTT	CASRVGQSNQPQHF	TRBV6-5	TRBJ1-5	-	TRBD1
TGTGCCAGCAGGGACATGGGGAATGGAAAACTGTTTTTT	CASRDMGNGKLFF	TRBV7-9	TRBJ1-4	-	-
TGTGCCAGTAGTGGTGGGCAGTTCTATAGCAATCAGCCCCAGCATTTT	CASSGGQFYSNQPQHF	TRBV19	TRBJ1-5	once	-
TGTGCCAGCGGGTGGACGGGATCTAGCACAGATACGCAGTATTTT	CASGWTGSSTDTQYF	TRBV2	TRBJ2-3	-	-
TGCGCCAGCAGTCGCCCCGGTCCTGAGGGTTACACCTTC	CASSRPGPEGYTF	TRBV5-1	TRBJ1-2	-	-
TGTGCCAGCAGAGCGACAGGGGACACCGGGGAGCTGTTTTTT	CASRATGDTGELFF	TRBV6-5	TRBJ2-2	-	TRBD1